Following are 23 T cell receptor beta chains from one sample sequenced in a study of T cells in Graves' hyperthyroidism and ophthalmopathy (dated by TCRdb to between 2018 and 2021). The library was obtained by multiplex PCR. Sequencing took place on an Illumina HiSeq 2000. TCR beta CDR3 regions were amplified from RNA transcripts. The TCR CDR3 was subjected to a first round of RT-PCR using the HTBI primer set and the Qiagen OneStep RT-PCR kit. TCRdb applied fastp at Q25 and MiXCR to the public reads, then kept only in-frame beta chains. Duplicate CDR3 protein sequences are folded into a single record with the most common DNA and genes. Across this sample there are 730,000 or so distinct CDR3 sequences, with about 17% seen only once. The biggest ten clones account for approximately 15% of the sample. Sequenced input: blood. These receptors originate from a woman aged 50 to 60 with Graves' hyperthyroidism that later progressed to Graves' ophthalmopathy.

The sample holds a few counts of this clonotype. As DNA, the CDR3 is TGTGCCAGCAGCCAAGATACGGCCTCCCCGGGCTACACCTTC. Translation gives CASSQDTASPGYTF. The rearrangement uses TRBV3-1 and TRBJ1-2; D unresolved. Trimming removed 0 bases from V and 8 bases from J, with 13 bases in between. The germline V gene has CDR1 LGHDT and CDR2 YNNKEL (reference sequence). This CDR3 contains 14 residues.

The CDR3 protein is CASSVVGEELFF. The CDR3 DNA follows: TGTGCCAGCAGCGTAGTTGGGGAGGAACTGTTTTTT. J is TRBJ1-4 and V is TRBV9; no reliable D call. Germline assignment: CDR1 SGDLS and CDR2 YYNGEE. The CDR3 loop spans 12 amino acids. The germline V and J ends were trimmed by 0 bases and 12 bases, with 9 bases remaining between them.

The chain is built from TRBV14 and TRBJ2-5; D remains ambiguous. V lost 4 bases, J lost 2 bases, and 11 bases lay in between. The CDR3 is made up of 14 amino acids. CDR1 is SGHDN and CDR2 is FVKESK in the germline V gene. Written as DNA, the CDR3 is TGTGCCAGCAGCCCAGAATACCAACAAGAGACCCAGTACTTC. It translates to CASSPEYQQETQYF.

This clonotype was picked up a small number of times. V and J are TRBV3-1 and TRBJ2-5, with unresolved D. The length of the CDR3 is 13 residues. CDR1 and CDR2 from the germline V gene are LGHDT and YNNKEL (reference sequence). V lost 4 bases and J lost 4, with 10 bases in between. The CDR3 DNA sequence: TGTGCCAGCAGCCGAACTGCTGGAGAGACCCAGTACTTC. Protein sequence: CASSRTAGETQYF.

This clonotype appeared many times. This chain connects TRBV18 to TRBJ2-5; 7 bases are shared with TRBD1. The germline CDR1 and CDR2 sequences are KGHSH and LQKENI. V lost 3 bases and J lost 1; bases outside the gene matches: 2. The CDR3 length is 14 residues. The CDR3 protein is CASSPGQAQETQYF. The DNA for the CDR3 is TGTGCCAGCTCACCCGGACAGGCCCAAGAGACCCAGTACTTC.

This clonotype was observed a few times. V usage is TRBV6-2 or TRBV6-3 and J usage is TRBJ1-5; maybe TRBD1 (5 bases). CDR1 and CDR2 (germline): MNHEY, SVGEGT. This CDR3 contains 14 residues. The ends were cut back, 7 bases at V and 0 bases at J, with 10 bases in the middle. CDR3 bases: TGTGCCAGCACCCAGGGCGCTAGCAATCAGCCCCAGCATTTT. Amino acids: CASTQGASNQPQHF.

The chain links TRBV14 to TRBJ2-1; 9 bases agree with TRBD2. The germline gives CDR1 SGHDN, CDR2 FVKESK. With V trimmed by 6 bases and J by 6 bases, 15 bases remained unmatched. The CDR3 is 17 amino acids. The DNA of the CDR3 is TGTGCCAGCAGTCAATTCAAGGGCGGGGGGGATTTCAATGAGCAGTTCTTC. It encodes CASSQFKGGGDFNEQFF.

This clonotype has more than one count but fewer than ten. The genes are TRBV7-9 and TRBJ2-1; TRBD1 aligns across 10 bases. The V gene end was trimmed by 1 base and the J gene end by 8 bases; junction bases not matched to a gene: 5. This CDR3 comprises 15 residues. Germline V gene data show CDR1 as SEHNR and CDR2 as FQNEAQ (reference sequence). The DNA for the CDR3 is TGTGCCAGCAGCTTAGGACAGGGGGCGAACGATGAGCAGTTCTTC. The encoded protein is CASSLGQGANDEQFF.

Many counts were recorded for this clonotype. V usage is TRBV5-1 and J usage is TRBJ1-4; D remains unclear. The V gene lost 5 bases and the J gene lost 4 bases, with 9 bases spanning the gap. The germline CDR1 and CDR2 sequences are SGHRS and YFSETQ. The CDR3 sequence is 13 residues long. In DNA form, the CDR3 reads TGCGCCAGCAGGGAGGTCGGTAATGAAAAACTGTTTTTT. Translating it yields CASREVGNEKLFF.

This chain connects TRBV29-1 to TRBJ2-5; TRBD1 matches at 7 bases. The CDR3 has 16 residues. Germline-derived CDR1 and CDR2 are SQVTM and ANQGSEA. Germline trimming cut 0 bases from V and 0 bases from J; bases unmatched to any gene: 7. The CDR3 loop is CSVEDRGQPYQETQYF. The CDR3, as DNA: TGCAGCGTTGAAGACCGGGGACAGCCCTACCAAGAGACCCAGTACTTC.

This clonotype was found a few times. This chain joins TRBV7-9 and TRBJ1-1; no clear D gene. The germline V gene has CDR1 SEHNR and CDR2 FQNEAQ (reference sequence). V was pared by 3 bases and J by 2 bases, with 16 bases between. The CDR3 is 16 amino acids. The CDR3 reads CASSFGPQSLNTEAFF. The CDR3 DNA is TGTGCCAGCAGCTTCGGACCCCAGAGCCTTAACACTGAAGCTTTCTTT.

The table lists this clonotype with many counts. The V gene is TRBV28, the J gene TRBJ2-7; D might be TRBD1 (6 bases). The CDR3 is 13 amino acids. The germline V gene has CDR1 MDHEN and CDR2 SYDVKM. Trimming cost V 6 bases and J 3 bases, with 12 bases left between them. This CDR3 reads CASSRGPIYEQYF. The CDR3 nucleotides read TGTGCCAGCAGCAGGGGACCGATCTACGAGCAGTACTTC.

The chain combines TRBV19 with TRBJ1-2; TRBD1 is a possible D gene (5 bases). V was clipped by 3 bases and J by 11 bases, with 16 bases between them. From germline, CDR1 is LNHDA and CDR2 SQIVND (reference sequence). CDR3 length: 13 amino acids. CDR3: CASSIQGPSRYTF. The CDR3 DNA reads as TGTGCCAGTAGTATCCAGGGACCCTCCCGGTACACCTTC.

This clonotype was observed many times. The chain uses TRBV5-1 and TRBJ1-1; TRBD1 might be the D (6 bases). Germline V gene data show CDR1 as SGHRS and CDR2 as YFSETQ. CDR3 size: 15 residues. The V and J ends lost 0 bases and 4 bases respectively, with 13 bases between them. CDR3 sequence (DNA): TGCGCCAGCAGCTTGGTCAGGGGCGGCTCCACTGAAGCTTTCTTT. As protein: CASSLVRGGSTEAFF.

Only a few counts were recorded for this clonotype. The chain joins TRBV24-1 to TRBJ2-1; no reliable D call. The CDR3 runs 19 residues. V gave up 4 bases and J gave up 0 bases, with 21 bases separating them. Per germline, CDR1 KGHDR and CDR2 SFDVKD. CDR3 loop: CATSDPPAAATSSYNEQFF. CDR3 DNA sequence: TGTGCCACCAGTGACCCACCCGCCGCAGCGACGAGCTCCTACAATGAGCAGTTCTTC.

This clonotype has just a few counts. The rearrangement uses TRBV27 and TRBJ2-7, with unresolved D. Germline V lookup: CDR1 MNHEY, CDR2 SMNVEV (reference sequence). The CDR3 has 11 residues. Trimming removed 6 bases at V and 3 bases at J, with 6 bases between. CDR3 bases: TGTGCCAGCAGGCAAGGCTACGAGCAGTACTTC. Encoded protein: CASRQGYEQYF.

There are a few counts of this clonotype. The chain recombines TRBV20-1 with TRBJ1-5, with 7 bases aligning to TRBD1. The V segment lost 6 bases and the J segment 7 bases; nucleotides outside the gene matches: 12. This CDR3 spans 14 amino acids. Germline V gives CDR1 DFQATT, CDR2 SNEGSKA (reference sequence). The CDR3: CSAHGRGPNQPQHF. The CDR3 bases are TGCAGTGCCCATGGAAGGGGGCCCAACCAGCCCCAGCATTTT.

The chain couples TRBV6-1 to TRBJ2-7, with a weak D call TRBD1 (5 bases). Trimming removed 8 bases at V and 6 bases at J, with 14 bases between. Germline assignment: CDR1 MNHNS and CDR2 SASEGT. The CDR3 consists of 12 residues. The CDR3 DNA sequence: TGTGCCAGCGGCCAGGGAATGGGCGAGCAGTACTTC. Its protein is CASGQGMGEQYF.

This clonotype was seen at least ten times. The CDR3 DNA reads TGTGCCAGCAGCTTAGCAAGGGGGAAAGCTTTCTTT. Translating it yields CASSLARGKAFF. The V and J genes are TRBV11-1 and TRBJ1-1; tentatively, D is TRBD1 (6 bases). This CDR3 spans 12 amino acids. Between the trimmed V and J ends, which lost 0 bases and 9 bases, there was a span of 8 bases. Germline CDR1 is SGHAT and CDR2 is FQDESV (reference sequence).

This chain links TRBV6-2 or TRBV6-3 with TRBJ1-5; D perhaps matches TRBD1 (6 bases). Trimming cost V 0 bases and J 11 bases, with 20 bases left between them. Germline assignment: CDR1 MNHEY and CDR2 SVGEGT. CDR3 length equals 16 residues. The CDR3 loop is CASSYSSGTRVEAQHF. The CDR3, as DNA: TGTGCCAGCAGTTACTCTTCCGGGACACGGGTGGAGGCCCAGCATTTT.

The chain uses TRBV15 and TRBJ1-3; D uncertain. The germline V and J ends were trimmed by 0 bases and 2 bases, with 8 bases remaining between them. There are 15 residues in the CDR3. Germline V gene data show CDR1 as LNHNV and CDR2 as YYDKDF (reference sequence). CDR3 DNA: TGTGCCACCAGCAGAGATCCAGTTACTGGAAACACCATATATTTT. Encoded protein: CATSRDPVTGNTIYF.

The chain combines TRBV7-2 with TRBJ2-5, with D perhaps matching TRBD1 or TRBD2 (5 bases each). The germline V gene encodes CDR1 SGHTA and CDR2 FQGNSA. This CDR3 has 13 amino acids. V was cut by 5 bases and J by 2 bases, with 9 bases left in between. The CDR3 sequence: CASSQGPQETQYF. CDR3 nucleotide sequence: TGTGCCAGCAGCCAGGGACCGCAAGAGACCCAGTACTTC.

This clonotype appeared many times. The V and J genes are TRBV20-1 and TRBJ2-1; 10 nucleotides agree with TRBD2. The CDR3 contains 15 residues. Germline CDR1 DFQATT, CDR2 SNEGSKA (reference sequence). J lost 3 bases, V lost 5 bases, and 7 bases had no gene match. The CDR3 nucleotides read TGCAGTGCTGGGGGTAGCGGGGGGCACTACAATGAGCAGTTCTTC. It codes for CSAGGSGGHYNEQFF.